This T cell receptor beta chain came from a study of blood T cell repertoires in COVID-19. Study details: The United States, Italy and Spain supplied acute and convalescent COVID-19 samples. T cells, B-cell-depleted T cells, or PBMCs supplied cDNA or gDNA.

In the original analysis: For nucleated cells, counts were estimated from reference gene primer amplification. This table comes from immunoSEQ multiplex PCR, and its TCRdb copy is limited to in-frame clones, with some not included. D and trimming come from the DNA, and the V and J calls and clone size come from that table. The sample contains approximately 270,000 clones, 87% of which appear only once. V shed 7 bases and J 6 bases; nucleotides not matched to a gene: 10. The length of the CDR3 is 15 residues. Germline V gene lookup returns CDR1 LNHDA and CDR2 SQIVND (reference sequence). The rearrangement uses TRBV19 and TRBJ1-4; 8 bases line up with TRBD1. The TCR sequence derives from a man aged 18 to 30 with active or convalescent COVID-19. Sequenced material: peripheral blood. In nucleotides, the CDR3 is TGTGCCAGTACCCTCGCAGGGGGCCAGGATGAAAAACTGTTTTTT. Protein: CASTLAGGQDEKLFF.